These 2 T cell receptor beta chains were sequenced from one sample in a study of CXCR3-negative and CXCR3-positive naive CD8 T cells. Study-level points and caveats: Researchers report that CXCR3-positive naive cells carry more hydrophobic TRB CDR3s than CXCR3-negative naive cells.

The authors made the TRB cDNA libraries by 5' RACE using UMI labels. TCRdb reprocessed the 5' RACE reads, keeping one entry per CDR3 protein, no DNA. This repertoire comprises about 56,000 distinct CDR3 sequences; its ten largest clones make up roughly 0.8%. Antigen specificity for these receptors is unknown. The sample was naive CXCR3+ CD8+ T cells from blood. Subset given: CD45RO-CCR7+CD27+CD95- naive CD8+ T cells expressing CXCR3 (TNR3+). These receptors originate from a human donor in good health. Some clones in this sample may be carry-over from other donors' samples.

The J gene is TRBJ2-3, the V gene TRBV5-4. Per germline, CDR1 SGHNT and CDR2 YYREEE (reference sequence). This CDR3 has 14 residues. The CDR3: CASSSLGRTDTQYF.

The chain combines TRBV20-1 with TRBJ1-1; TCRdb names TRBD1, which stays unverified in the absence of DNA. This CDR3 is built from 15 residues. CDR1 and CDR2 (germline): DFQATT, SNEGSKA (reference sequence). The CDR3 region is CSATGQGLINTEAFF.